What follows are 31 T cell receptor beta chains derived from one specimen sequenced in a study of Graves' ophthalmopathy and Graves' hyperthyroidism. TCR beta CDR3 amplification used RNA transcripts. Amplification began with first-round RT-PCR using HTBI primers, then second-round multiplex PCR was performed. TCRdb fed the multiplex PCR reads into MiXCR, producing one record per CDR3 protein. The sample has some 520,000 distinct CDR3 sequences, roughly an eighth seen once. Sequencing was carried out using blood. The receptor set was obtained from a woman in her twenties or thirties with Graves' ophthalmopathy.

This clonotype was counted at least ten times. As the CDR3 is not closed by the conserved phenylalanine or tryptophan, this likely results from a read error. The chain links TRBV5-1 to TRBJ1-2, with TRBD1 matching 7 bases. J was trimmed by 10 bases and V by 2 bases; bases with no gene match: 8. CDR1 is SGHRS, CDR2 YFSETQ, per germline. The CDR3 runs 13 residues. CDR3 DNA: TGCGCCAGCAGCTTAACAGGGGAGATAGACTACACCCTC. Amino acids: CASSLTGEIDYTL.

This clonotype was seen only a few times. With a much larger clone just one base away, this may be a read error. The CDR3 here is CSSRDPGLSYEQYF. CDR3 nucleotides: TGTTCCAGCAGGGACCCAGGGCTATCCTACGAGCAGTACTTC. The chain links TRBV6-1 to TRBJ2-7; D possibly matches TRBD1 or TRBD2 (5 bases each). CDR1 is MNHNS, CDR2 SASEGT, per germline. CDR3 length: 14 amino acids.

This clonotype showed up many times. The chain links TRBV19 to TRBJ2-7; 11 nucleotides agree with TRBD1. Germline-derived CDR1 and CDR2 are LNHDA and SQIVND (reference sequence). The ends lost 3 bases at V and 1 base at J; junction bases unmatched: 11. CDR3 size: 18 residues. The CDR3 nucleotides read TGTGCCAGTAGTATGCCCTCTGGGACAGGGGGTGGATCCTACGAGCAGTACTTC. Translated: CASSMPSGTGGGSYEQYF.

This clonotype was seen only a few times. The J gene is TRBJ2-2, the V gene TRBV24-1, with TRBD1 as a possible D gene (5 bases). The CDR3 spans 15 residues. Germline lookup yields CDR1 KGHDR and CDR2 SFDVKD. V was shortened by 9 bases and J by 0 bases, with 13 bases between the two germline ends. As DNA, the CDR3 is TGTGCCACCGGAAAACAGGCAACGAACACCGGGGAGCTGTTTTTT. Protein product: CATGKQATNTGELFF.

This clonotype was seen only a few times. This may be a read error: a much more frequent sequence differs by one nucleotide. V and J are TRBV6-1 and TRBJ1-1; 9 bases agree with TRBD1. CDR3 length: 15 amino acids. Germline V lookup: CDR1 MNHNS, CDR2 SASEGT. The CDR3 coding sequence is TGTGCCAGCAGTGACCCCGGGACAGGGTACACTGAAGCTCTCTTT. Amino acid sequence: CASSDPGTGYTEALF.

The V call is TRBV6-1, the J call TRBJ1-5, with no clear D. Trimming cost V 3 bases and J 7 bases, with 10 bases left between them. The CDR3 length is 13 residues. The germline gives CDR1 MNHNS, CDR2 SASEGT. The CDR3 spells CASSDEQTQPQHF. The CDR3 DNA reads TGTGCCAGCAGTGATGAGCAGACCCAGCCCCAGCATTTT.

This clonotype was detected ten times or more. This chain uses TRBV6-2 or TRBV6-3 with TRBJ2-7; TRBD2 aligns across 11 bases. The CDR3 has 16 amino acids. V trimming: 5 bases; J trimming: 4 bases; junction bases outside the gene matches: 10. Per the germline V gene, CDR1 is MNHEY and CDR2 is SVGEGT. CDR3 loop: CASSRLAGGRSYEQYF. Here the CDR3 DNA reads TGTGCCAGCAGTCGGCTAGCGGGAGGACGGTCGTACGAGCAGTACTTC.

This clonotype was counted many times. The chain is built from TRBV6-5 and TRBJ1-5, with 9 bases lining up with TRBD1. This CDR3 has 17 amino acids. V shed 3 bases, J shed 6 bases, and the junction held 12 bases outside the gene matches. Germline loops: CDR1 MNHEY, CDR2 SVGAGI. This CDR3 reads CASSYKYRGTGSQPQHF. As DNA, the CDR3 is TGTGCCAGCAGTTATAAATATAGGGGGACAGGGAGTCAGCCCCAGCATTTT.

Many counts were recorded for this clonotype. This chain joins TRBV5-6 and TRBJ2-7, with D perhaps TRBD2 (6 bases). Germline values: CDR1 SGHDT, CDR2 YYEEEE. Trimming took 1 base from V and 6 from J, leaving 11 bases between them. This CDR3 region has 13 residues. CDR3 sequence (DNA): TGTGCCAGCAGCTTGAATGAGGGACTCGAGCAGTACTTC. This gives the protein CASSLNEGLEQYF.

Remarks on this clonotype: At one end, the junction sequence differs from germline, possibly due to a read error. The chain combines TRBV14 with TRBJ2-7; TRBD1 aligns across 9 bases. The CDR3 is 20 residues long. Germline CDR1 reads SGHDN; CDR2 reads FVKESK. Here the CDR3 reads CASGQDGGTGRAFLVGEQYF. In DNA, the CDR3 is TGTGCCAGCGGCCAAGATGGGGGGACAGGGCGGGCATTCCTGGTGGGCGAGCAGTACTTC.

This clonotype was observed many times. This rearrangement joins TRBV28 to TRBJ1-2; D may be TRBD1 (5 bases). The germline V gene encodes CDR1 MDHEN and CDR2 SYDVKM. The CDR3 has 14 amino acids. Trimming took 10 bases from V and 8 from J, leaving 23 bases between them. The CDR3 DNA sequence: TGTGCCACCCCGGCGGGGGGGGTTAGAGAGGGCTACACCTTC. It is translated as CATPAGGVREGYTF.

This clonotype has ten or more counts. The chain links TRBV27 to TRBJ1-1, with 8 bases aligning to TRBD1. Looked up from germline, CDR1 is MNHEY and CDR2 is SMNVEV (reference sequence). After removal of 7 bases from V and 4 bases from J, the junction contained 5 bases not matched to a gene. CDR3 length: 13 residues. DNA of the CDR3: TGTGCCAGCACCGGACAGGGAAGCACTGAAGCTTTCTTT. Translation: CASTGQGSTEAFF.

This clonotype was observed at least ten times. The germline gene is not matched at one end of the junction; a read error may be the cause. The chain carries TRBV27 and TRBJ2-7; 8 nucleotides align to TRBD2. Germline loops: CDR1 MNHEY, CDR2 SMNVEV (reference sequence). This CDR3 is 11 amino acids long. CDR3 protein: CASRAKSGSFF. For the CDR3, the DNA is TGTGCCAGCCGTGCTAAGAGCGGGAGTTTTTTC.

This clonotype was detected many times. J is TRBJ2-7 and V is TRBV11-2; TRBD1 or TRBD2 may be the D gene (5 bases each). The V gene lost 3 bases and the J gene lost 5 bases, with 14 bases spanning the gap. The CDR3 runs 14 residues. Germline V gene lookup returns CDR1 SGHAT and CDR2 FQNNGV. The CDR3 region has the DNA TGTGCCAGCAGCTTGGACCGGGACCCCCACGAGCAGTACTTC. As protein: CASSLDRDPHEQYF.

A few counts support this clonotype. The V gene is TRBV7-3, the J gene TRBJ2-7; D gene ambiguous. V lost 4 bases and J 6 bases, leaving 13 bases between the germline ends. The CDR3 totals 13 residues. Germline CDR1 is SGHTA and CDR2 is FQGTGA. In DNA, the CDR3 is TGTGCCAGCAGCTCCCACCTTTCGGCCGAGCAGTACTTC. Encoded protein: CASSSHLSAEQYF.

This clonotype was counted many times. V usage is TRBV12-3 or TRBV12-4 and J usage is TRBJ1-2, with 7 bases lining up with TRBD1. The CDR3 consists of 15 residues. V dropped 8 bases and J dropped 8; count of bases not matched to a gene: 17. CDR3 DNA sequence: TGTGCCAGCCGGGGGGCAGGGGGACATACGGGCGGCTACACCTTC. Its translation: CASRGAGGHTGGYTF.

This chain uses TRBV6-1 with TRBJ2-2; 10 bases fit TRBD2. V lost 5 bases to trimming and J lost 5 bases; unmatched junction nucleotides: 14. Germline assignment: CDR1 MNHNS and CDR2 SASEGT. The CDR3 loop spans 18 amino acids. The CDR3 loop is CASSKIGASGRGTGELFF. The DNA for the CDR3 is TGTGCCAGCAGTAAGATCGGGGCTAGCGGGAGAGGGACCGGGGAGCTGTTTTTT.

The sample holds many counts of this clonotype. The V and J genes are TRBV5-1 and TRBJ1-2; D is perhaps TRBD1 (5 bases). Trimming stripped 0 bases from V and 2 bases from J, with 11 bases between. CDR3 length equals 15 residues. The germline gives CDR1 SGHRS, CDR2 YFSETQ. The CDR3 region has the DNA TGCGCCAGCAGCTTGGAGTCCAGGGAGAACTATGGCTACACCTTC. Translated, it gives CASSLESRENYGYTF.

Only one count was recorded for this clonotype. This chain uses TRBV7-3 with TRBJ2-6; no clear D gene. Germline V gene sequence: CDR1 SGHTA, CDR2 FQGTGA. This CDR3 has 17 residues. Deletions cut 6 bases from V and 0 bases from J, with 15 bases between. CDR3 DNA: TGTGCCAGCAGTAGGTTAGGGCTAGTCTCTGGGGCCAACGTCCTGACTTTC. Translated: CASSRLGLVSGANVLTF.

Ten or more counts support this clonotype. The chain carries TRBV12-3 or TRBV12-4 and TRBJ1-1, with TRBD1 as a possible D gene (6 bases). Trimming removed 6 bases at V and 4 bases at J, with 18 bases between. The CDR3 length is 15 residues. The DNA for the CDR3 is TGTGCCAGCAGGGGGCGAGGGGGGGATCGCACTGAAGCTTTCTTT. Protein: CASRGRGGDRTEAFF.

The chain joins TRBV7-8 to TRBJ2-7; TRBD2 agrees at 14 bases. This CDR3 has 16 residues. V was clipped by 5 bases and J by 1 base; unmatched bases: 4. Germline loops: CDR1 SGHVS, CDR2 FQNEAQ. For the CDR3, the DNA is TGTGCCAGCAGCAACCGACTAGCGGGAGGGTCCTACGAGCAGTACTTC. This gives the protein CASSNRLAGGSYEQYF.

This clonotype showed up many times. The chain combines TRBV9 with TRBJ2-7; 8 bases fit TRBD2. Germline V lookup: CDR1 SGDLS, CDR2 YYNGEE. The CDR3 runs to 16 residues. V shed 0 bases, J shed 2 bases, and the junction held 7 bases outside the gene matches. The CDR3, as DNA: TGTGCCAGCAGCGTAGCGGCGGGAGGTGGAACCTACGAGCAGTACTTC. This encodes CASSVAAGGGTYEQYF.

This clonotype occurred many times. The CDR3 sequence is CASRDSSQRYEQYF. The CDR3 nucleotides are TGTGCCAGCAGGGACAGCTCCCAACGCTACGAGCAGTACTTC. The V call is TRBV6-1, the J call TRBJ2-7, with a weak D call TRBD1 (6 bases). CDR1 MNHNS and CDR2 SASEGT come from the germline V gene. V lost 6 bases, J lost 3 bases, and 15 bases lay in between. The CDR3 has 14 residues.

The sample holds a few counts of this clonotype. The chain recombines TRBV9 with TRBJ2-2, with a weak D call TRBD1 (6 bases). The CDR3 length is 15 residues. V lost 6 bases to trimming and J lost 1 base, with 13 bases between them. Germline V CDR1 and CDR2: SGDLS, YYNGEE. The CDR3 sequence is CASTPGTLNTGELFF. The CDR3 region has the DNA TGTGCCAGCACCCCAGGGACACTGAACACCGGGGAGCTGTTTTTT.

This clonotype has just a few counts. The CDR3 DNA reads TGTGCCAGCAGCTCCCTGACAGGGGGTGGAAACACCATATATTTT. Amino acids: CASSSLTGGGNTIYF. V gene TRBV11-2 combines with J gene TRBJ1-3, with 9 bases that match TRBD1. V was pared by 4 bases and J by 3 bases, with 4 bases of the junction left unmatched. CDR1 is SGHAT, CDR2 FQNNGV, per germline. The CDR3 loop spans 15 amino acids. Drawing the rest from reference TRBV11-2 and TRBJ1-3, the complete variable domain is EAGVAQSPRYKIIEKRQSVAFWCNPISGHATLYWYQQILGQGPKLLIQFQNNGVVDDSQLPKDRFSAERLKGVDSTLKIQPAKLEDSAVYLCASSSLTGGGNTIYFGEGSWLTVV.

This sequence joins TRBV6-2 or TRBV6-3 and TRBJ1-5, with D uncertain. Trimming left V 6 bases short and J 3 bases short, with 12 bases between. CDR1 and CDR2 (germline): MNHEY, SVGEGT. The CDR3 length is 14 residues. CDR3 sequence reads: CASRRTQSNQPQHF. The DNA for the CDR3 is TGTGCCAGCAGAAGGACTCAATCCAATCAGCCCCAGCATTTT.

This clonotype was seen a few times. In DNA, the CDR3 is TGTGCCAGCATAAGGACAGCTCTGACTGAAGCTTTCTTT. It yields the protein CASIRTALTEAFF. The V call is TRBV2, the J call TRBJ1-1; D perhaps matches TRBD1 (6 bases). The V gene's germline CDR1 is SNHLY and CDR2 FYNNEI. This CDR3 contains 13 residues. V lost 7 bases and J 5 bases, leaving 14 bases between the germline ends.

This clonotype was counted at least ten times. The chain carries TRBV5-1 and TRBJ1-2; maybe TRBD1 (5 bases). Between the trimmed V and J ends, which lost 3 bases and 3 bases, there was a span of 9 bases. Per germline, CDR1 SGHRS and CDR2 YFSETQ. The CDR3 is 13 amino acids. The CDR3 DNA reads TGCGCCAGCAGCTCCGGGGCGGACTATGGCTACACCTTC. This codes for CASSSGADYGYTF.

This rearrangement joins TRBV6-1 to TRBJ1-1; no reliable D call. The germline V gene has CDR1 MNHNS and CDR2 SASEGT. Trimming took off 7 bases at V and 2 bases at J, with 14 bases between the two ends. CDR3 length: 14 amino acids. This CDR3 reads CASTPWELNTEAFF. CDR3 DNA sequence: TGTGCCAGCACCCCCTGGGAGCTCAACACTGAAGCTTTCTTT.

This clonotype appeared a single time. With a much larger clone just one base away, this may be a read error. Since the CDR3 does not end with the conserved phenylalanine or tryptophan, this likely comes from a read error. The rearrangement links TRBV12-3 or TRBV12-4 to TRBJ1-5; TRBD1 might be the D (6 bases). Trimming removed 7 bases from V and 2 bases from J, with 9 bases in between. The CDR3 length is 13 residues. CDR3 DNA: TGTGCCAGCACCTCAGGGGGCAATCAGCCCCAGCATGTT. Translated: CASTSGGNQPQHV.

This clonotype was seen ten or more times. The CDR3 DNA is TGTGCCAGCAGTACCTCCGGGACAGGGGTTCAAGACTATGGCTACACCTTC. Its translation: CASSTSGTGVQDYGYTF. J is TRBJ1-2 and V is TRBV28, with 10 bases matching TRBD1. Looked up from germline, CDR1 is MDHEN and CDR2 is SYDVKM. The CDR3 is 17 amino acids. The V and J ends lost 5 bases and 3 bases, in that order; junction bases with no gene match: 12.